The rows below give T cell receptor beta chains drawn from one sample of a study of blood T cells in healthy people across ages. TCRdb reanalysed the 5' RACE reads using MiXCR and keeps one entry per CDR3 protein. The table has about 620,000 distinct CDR3 sequences, around 52% seen once; the top ten hold 13%. Input material: blood. Every receptor here comes from a woman of 80 years or more in good health. CDR3s include the opening cysteine and the closing phenylalanine or tryptophan. Fields, in order: V gene, clone size, J gene, D gene, CDR3 DNA, CDR3 protein. D genes are given only for firm matches. Not all rows give a size; the values are once, few, many and, for expanded clones, a class.

TRBV20-1	NA	TRBJ2-3	NA	TGCAGTGCTAGAGATCCGGGGGCTAGCACAGATACGCAGTATTTT	CSARDPGASTDTQYF
TRBV7-9	once	TRBJ2-3	NA	TGTGCCAGCAGCCCCATTTATGGGGATACGCAGTATTTT	CASSPIYGDTQYF
TRBV5-5	NA	TRBJ2-7	NA	TGTGCCAGCAGCTTGGTAGGCCCTTTAGCCGAGCAGTACTTC	CASSLVGPLAEQYF
TRBV19	NA	TRBJ1-1	NA	TGTGCCAGTAGTCGAAGCGGCGTGAACACTGAAGCTTTCTTT	CASSRSGVNTEAFF
TRBV19	many	TRBJ2-4	TRBD1	TGTGCCAGTAGTACCCGGGACAGTTGGAACATTCAGTACTTC	CASSTRDSWNIQYF
TRBV3-1	NA	TRBJ1-6	NA	TGTGCCAGCAGCCCTACGGAGGGGATACGATCACCCCTCCACTTT	CASSPTEGIRSPLHF
TRBV7-2	many	TRBJ2-1	NA	TGTGCCAGCAGCCGGTGGAGGGGCAATGAGCAGTTCTTC	CASSRWRGNEQFF
TRBV21-1	NA	TRBJ1-5	NA	TGTGCCAGCAAGGGACCCTGGAGGTACAATCAGCCCCAGCATTTT	CASKGPWRYNQPQHF
TRBV4-2	NA	TRBJ1-5	NA	TGTGCCAGCAGCCCGACCCGAGATAGCAATCAGCCCCAGCATTTT	CASSPTRDSNQPQHF
TRBV19	NA	TRBJ2-3	NA	TGTGCCAGTAGGGAGGACACGGCCCGGGATACGCAGTATTTT	CASREDTARDTQYF
TRBV6-5	many	TRBJ2-7	NA	TGTGCCAGCAGTGCAGCCCCCTCCTACGAGCAGTACTTC	CASSAAPSYEQYF
TRBV6-5	NA	TRBJ2-5	NA	TGTGCCAGCAGTTACTCGGGAAGGACTCCGCGAGAGACCCAGTACTTC	CASSYSGRTPRETQYF
TRBV18	few	TRBJ1-5	TRBD1	TGTGCCAGCTCACGCGCAGGGGGATTCGGCAATCAGCCCCAGCATTTT	CASSRAGGFGNQPQHF
TRBV5-1	many	TRBJ2-5	TRBD2	TGCGCCAGCAGCTTGGCTAGCGGGAGCAAAGAGACCCAGTACTTC	CASSLASGSKETQYF
TRBV3-1	many	TRBJ2-1	NA	TGTGCCAGCAGCCCAAGAGATTCCCGACTAGTCTCCTACAATGAGCAGTTCTTC	CASSPRDSRLVSYNEQFF
TRBV29-1	many	TRBJ2-7	TRBD1	TGCAGCGCCGGGGACAGTAGATTTTACGAGCAGTACTTC	CSAGDSRFYEQYF
TRBV20-1	many	TRBJ2-1	NA	TGCAGTGCTAGAGATCTCCAGGGGGGGGCTGGCAATGAGCAGTTCTTC	CSARDLQGGAGNEQFF
TRBV4-2	few	TRBJ1-1	NA	TGTGCCAGCAACCGGGCAGGGGTCAACACTGAAGCTTTCTTT	CASNRAGVNTEAFF
TRBV14	NA	TRBJ1-5	NA	TGTGCCAGCAGCCAGCTTGGGGGGAATCAGCCCCAGCATTTT	CASSQLGGNQPQHF
TRBV29-1	NA	TRBJ2-1	NA	TGCAGCGTGGGGGCCACCTACAATGAGCAGTTCTTC	CSVGATYNEQFF
TRBV25-1	NA	TRBJ1-2	NA	TGTGCCAGCAGTGAATTGACAGGCTATGGCTACACCTTC	CASSELTGYGYTF
TRBV28	once	TRBJ2-7	NA	TGTGCCAGCAGTTTCGGACAGCTCCCCTACGAGCAGTACTTC	CASSFGQLPYEQYF